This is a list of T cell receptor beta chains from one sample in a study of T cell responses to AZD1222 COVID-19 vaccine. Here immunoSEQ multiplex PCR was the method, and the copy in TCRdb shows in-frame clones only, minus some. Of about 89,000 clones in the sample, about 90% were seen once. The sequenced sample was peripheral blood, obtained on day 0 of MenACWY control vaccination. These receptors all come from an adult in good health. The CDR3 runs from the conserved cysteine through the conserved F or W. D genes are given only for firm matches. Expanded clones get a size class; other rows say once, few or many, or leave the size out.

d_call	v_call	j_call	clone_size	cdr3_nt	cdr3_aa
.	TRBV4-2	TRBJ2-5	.	TGTGCCAGCAGCTCGACCGGGAGCAGCCAAGAGACCCAGTACTTC	CASSSTGSSQETQYF
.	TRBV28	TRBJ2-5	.	TGTGCCAGCAGTTTACGAGGACTAGGGGGGGAGACCCAGTACTTC	CASSLRGLGGETQYF
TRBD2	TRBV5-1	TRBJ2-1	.	TGCGCCAGCAGCTCGGGACTAGCGAACTACAATGAGCAGTTCTTC	CASSSGLANYNEQFF
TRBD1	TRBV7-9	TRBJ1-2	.	TGTGCCAGCAACCCGGGGACAGGGTTTGGCTACACCTTC	CASNPGTGFGYTF
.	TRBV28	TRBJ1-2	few	TGTGCCAGCACGCCCGGGGCTACTAACTATGGCTACACCTTC	CASTPGATNYGYTF
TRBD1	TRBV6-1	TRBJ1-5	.	TGTGCCAGCAGTGAATGGAGGGGGCGAGGCAATCAGCCCCAGCATTTT	CASSEWRGRGNQPQHF
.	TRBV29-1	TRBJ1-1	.	TGCAGCGTTTTAGGACTGATGAACACTGAAGCTTTCTTT	CSVLGLMNTEAFF
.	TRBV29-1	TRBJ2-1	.	TGCAGCGGTGGAAACAGGGTTTTAACCTACAATGAGCAGTTCTTC	CSGGNRVLTYNEQFF
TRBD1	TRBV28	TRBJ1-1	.	TGTGCCAGCAGTTTGCCAGGGGGCGCGGGCACTGAAGCTTTCTTT	CASSLPGGAGTEAFF
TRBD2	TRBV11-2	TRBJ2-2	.	TGTGCCAGCATCCCGGGAGGTTCCGGGGAGCTGTTTTTT	CASIPGGSGELFF
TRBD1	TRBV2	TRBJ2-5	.	TGTGCCAGCGACCGGGACAGGGGAGAGACCCAGTACTTC	CASDRDRGETQYF
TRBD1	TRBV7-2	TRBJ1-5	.	TGTGCCAGCAGCCCTCAGGGGGACCAGCCCCAGCATTTT	CASSPQGDQPQHF
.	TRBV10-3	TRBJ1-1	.	TGTGCCATCGCAGGTCTGAACACTGAAGCTTTCTTT	CAIAGLNTEAFF
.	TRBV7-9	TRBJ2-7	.	TGTGCCAGCAGCTTAGGAAGCCATTGGGACGAGCAGTACTTC	CASSLGSHWDEQYF
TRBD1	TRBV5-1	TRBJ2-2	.	TGCGCCAGCAGCCCACCTACAGGGGGCTACACCGGGGAGCTGTTTTTT	CASSPPTGGYTGELFF
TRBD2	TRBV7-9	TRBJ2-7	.	TGTGCCAGCAGCTTAGTCCGGCTGGGATGGACTAGCGGTGGGGGCGAGCAGTACTTC	CASSLVRLGWTSGGGEQYF
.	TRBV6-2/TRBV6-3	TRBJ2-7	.	TGTGCCAGCAGCCCAAACTACGAGCAGTACTTC	CASSPNYEQYF
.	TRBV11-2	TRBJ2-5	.	TGTGCCAGCACTTTAGGATATCAAGAGACCCAGTACTTC	CASTLGYQETQYF
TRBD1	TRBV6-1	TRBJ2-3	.	TGTGCCAGCAGTGAGACAGGGGCAGATACGCAGTATTTT	CASSETGADTQYF
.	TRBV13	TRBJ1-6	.	TGTGCCAGCAGGCCCCAGACAACGAATTCACCCCTCCACTTT	CASRPQTTNSPLHF
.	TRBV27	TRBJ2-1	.	TGTGCCAGCAGTCTTAGCTTATACAATGAGCAGTTCTTC	CASSLSLYNEQFF
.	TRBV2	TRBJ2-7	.	TGTGCCAGCAGTGACCAATCGACCCCACTTGGGGAGCAGTACTTC	CASSDQSTPLGEQYF
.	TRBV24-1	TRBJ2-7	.	TGTGCCACCAGAATTCCGACAGGCCTCTATTTAGAGCAGTACTTC	CATRIPTGLYLEQYF
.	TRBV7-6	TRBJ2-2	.	TGTGCCAGCAGCTTACCGGGACCGGGCACCGGGGAGCTGTTTTTT	CASSLPGPGTGELFF
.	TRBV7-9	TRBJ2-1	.	TGTGCCAGCAGCTTATTGCTTGATTTCGTTCAGGGTAATGAGCAGTTCTTC	CASSLLLDFVQGNEQFF
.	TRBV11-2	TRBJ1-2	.	TGTGCCAGCAGCTTAGGGGGGTCGCAGAACTATGGCTACACCTTC	CASSLGGSQNYGYTF
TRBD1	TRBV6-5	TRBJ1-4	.	TGTGCCAGCAGTATCGGGACAGACCTTAATGAAAAACTGTTTTTT	CASSIGTDLNEKLFF
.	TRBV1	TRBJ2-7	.	TGCACCAGCAGCCAAACGGACAGGTTAACCTACGAGCAGTACTTC	CTSSQTDRLTYEQYF
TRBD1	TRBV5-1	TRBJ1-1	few	TGCGCCAGCAGCTTGGCCCCAGGGGGTAACACTGAAGCTTTCTTT	CASSLAPGGNTEAFF
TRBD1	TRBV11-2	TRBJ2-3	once	TGTGCCAGCAGCTTAGGATCGGGACAGGGCTCAGATACGCAGTATTTT	CASSLGSGQGSDTQYF
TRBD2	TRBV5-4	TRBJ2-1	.	TGTGCCAGCAGCTTGTCCGGGAGGGGCGGGAATGAGCAGTTCTTC	CASSLSGRGGNEQFF
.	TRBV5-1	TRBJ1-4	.	TGCGCCAGCAGCTTGGTGGGATTTAATGAAAAACTGTTTTTT	CASSLVGFNEKLFF
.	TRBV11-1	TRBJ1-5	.	TGTGCCAGCAGCCCTGACGGTAGCAATCAGCCCCAGCATTTT	CASSPDGSNQPQHF
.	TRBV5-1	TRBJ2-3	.	TGCGCCAGCAAATTCGGCCTTGGCACAGATACGCAGTATTTT	CASKFGLGTDTQYF
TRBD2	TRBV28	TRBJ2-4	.	TGTGCCAGCAGTTTGCGGGGGAGCGTAGCCAAAAACATTCAGTACTTC	CASSLRGSVAKNIQYF
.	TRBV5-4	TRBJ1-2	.	TGTGCCAGCAGCTTGGCAGGGACCTATGGCTACACCTTC	CASSLAGTYGYTF
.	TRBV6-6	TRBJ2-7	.	TGTGCCAGCAGTCAGACCCAATCCTACGAGCAGTACTTC	CASSQTQSYEQYF
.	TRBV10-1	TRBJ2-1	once	TGCGCCAGCAGTGAGTCAGGGGGGGGGCAGCAGTTCTTC	CASSESGGGQQFF
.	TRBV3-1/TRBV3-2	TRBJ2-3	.	TGTGCCAGCAGCCAAGAGCTGCGGAGCACAGATACGCAGTATTTT	CASSQELRSTDTQYF
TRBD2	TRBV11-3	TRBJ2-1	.	TGTGCCAGCAGTCGGACGGGGGGTGAGCAGTTCTTC	CASSRTGGEQFF
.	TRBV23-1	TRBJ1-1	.	TGCGCCAGCAGTCAGTGCGGGGGCAGGAACACTGAAGCTTTCTTT	CASSQCGGRNTEAFF
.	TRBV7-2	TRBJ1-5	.	TGTGCCAGCAGCCAAGGGTCGGGTCAGCCCCAGCATTTT	CASSQGSGQPQHF
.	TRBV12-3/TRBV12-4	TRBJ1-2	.	TGTGCCAGCAGCCTGACAGGCAACTATGGCTACACCTTC	CASSLTGNYGYTF